Listed below are T cell receptor beta chains from one sample, sequenced in a study of immune aging and cytomegalovirus after organ transplant. These TCRs are of unknown antigen specificity. One entry per CDR3 protein results from TCRdb running MiXCR on the single-cell sequencing reads. Of 20,000 or so distinct CDR3 sequences in the sample, roughly a third are singletons; the top ten hold about 25%. The sequenced sample was CMV peptide-activated CD4+ and CD8+ T cells sorted from blood, obtained at five time points, pooled. The receptor set was obtained from a female donor who had a heart transplant and CMV viremia. CDR3s include the opening cysteine and the closing phenylalanine or tryptophan.

v_gene,j_gene,CDR3aa
TRBV15,TRBJ2-1,CATRGLASYNEQFF
TRBV5-1,TRBJ2-2,CASSLTSGKANTGELFF
TRBV7-2,TRBJ2-1,CASSLSGTGVNNEQFF
TRBV28,TRBJ1-1,CASSLGRQYTEVFF
TRBV15,TRBJ2-3,CATSREGLWELGTDTQYF
TRBV29-1,TRBJ1-4,CSAYRGRKLSF
TRBV4-2,TRBJ2-3,CASSRTGTSGGGLDTQYF
TRBV4-1,TRBJ1-2,CASSPRGQRGPASNYGYTF
TRBV3-1,TRBJ1-1,CASSQRDSSTEAFF
TRBV25-1,TRBJ2-7,CASSEQGVGGWYEQYF
TRBV28,TRBJ2-2,CASSLWVLAGDTGELFF
TRBV20-1,TRBJ2-7,CSARTPSYEQYF
TRBV20-1,TRBJ1-4,CSARGGGANEKLFF
TRBV13,TRBJ2-2,CANNQGPRTGELFF
TRBV27,TRBJ2-7,CASRPGLAGDRSYEQYF
TRBV6-2/TRBV6-3,TRBJ2-2,CASSYHRDRINTGELFF
TRBV3-1,TRBJ2-3,CASSPGLAGAGADTQYF
TRBV20-1,TRBJ2-7,CSARDWAWPIF
TRBV7-9,TRBJ1-5,CASSLGTNQPQHF
TRBV20-1,TRBJ2-5,CSARELGKAEETQYF
TRBV11-2,TRBJ2-7,CASSLDRDRSLQQYF
TRBV19,TRBJ2-1,CASSPRTSGYNEQFF
TRBV5-1,TRBJ2-7,CAKPLWTYEQYF
TRBV6-6,TRBJ1-2,CASSYGQGHGYTF
TRBV18,TRBJ2-3,CASSPTLGAAMRSDTQYF
TRBV5-1,TRBJ1-1,CASSRDLSNTEAFF
TRBV6-1,TRBJ1-2,CASSEFRQGVVGYTF
TRBV6-5,TRBJ2-5,CACSYYGSRGETQYF
TRBV9,TRBJ2-2,CASSVESRVDTGGLFF
TRBV3-1,TRBJ1-1,CASSRTPGTGGTEAFF
TRBV4-2,TRBJ2-7,CASSQAGENYEQYF
TRBV4-1,TRBJ1-2,CASSQDRTEPRYGYTF
TRBV24-1,TRBJ2-5,CATSDFGLAGSQETQYF
TRBV2,TRBJ2-6,CASSGQAGANVLTF
TRBV5-1,TRBJ1-2,CASSFSGRYYGYTF
TRBV20-1,TRBJ1-2,CSARKGQGGGYTF
TRBV7-9,TRBJ2-7,CASSLWDYEQYF
TRBV6-4,TRBJ2-1,CASSDRIAQFNEQFF
TRBV7-5,TRBJ2-7,CISVPEAYSCRSSYEQYF
TRBV24-1,TRBJ2-1,CATTTGVGEQLF
TRBV27,TRBJ1-3,CASSIGPLSGNTIYF
TRBV29-1,TRBJ1-2,CSVESGLYGYTF
TRBV7-2,TRBJ1-5,CASSVQSNQPQHF
TRBV28,TRBJ1-3,CASSSGTGISGNTIYF
TRBV27,TRBJ2-7,CASSSIGQGYYEQYF